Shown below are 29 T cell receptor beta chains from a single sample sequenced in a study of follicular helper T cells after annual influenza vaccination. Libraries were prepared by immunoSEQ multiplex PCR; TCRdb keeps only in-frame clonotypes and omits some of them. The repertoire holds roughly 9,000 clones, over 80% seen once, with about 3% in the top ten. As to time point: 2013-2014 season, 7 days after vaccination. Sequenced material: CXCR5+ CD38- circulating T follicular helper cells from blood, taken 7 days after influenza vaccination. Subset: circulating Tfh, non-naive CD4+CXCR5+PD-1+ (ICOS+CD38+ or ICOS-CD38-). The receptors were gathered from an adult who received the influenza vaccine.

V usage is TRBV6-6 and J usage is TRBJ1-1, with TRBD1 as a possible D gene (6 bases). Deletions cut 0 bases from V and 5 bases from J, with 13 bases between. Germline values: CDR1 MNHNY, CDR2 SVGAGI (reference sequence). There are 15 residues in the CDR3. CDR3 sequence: CASSYSQGRGTEAFF. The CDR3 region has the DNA TGTGCCAGCAGTTACTCACAGGGACGTGGAACTGAAGCTTTCTTT.

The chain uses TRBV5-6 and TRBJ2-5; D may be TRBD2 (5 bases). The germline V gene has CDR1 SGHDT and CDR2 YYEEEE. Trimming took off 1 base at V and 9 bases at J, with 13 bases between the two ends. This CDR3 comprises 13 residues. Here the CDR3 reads CASSLSGPRAQYF. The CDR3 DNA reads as TGTGCCAGCAGCTTGTCCGGCCCGAGGGCCCAGTACTTC.

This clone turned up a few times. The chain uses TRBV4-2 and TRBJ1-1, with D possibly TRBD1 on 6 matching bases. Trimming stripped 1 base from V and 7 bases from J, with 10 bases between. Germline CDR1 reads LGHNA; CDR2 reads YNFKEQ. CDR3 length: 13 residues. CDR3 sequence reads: CASSQGTDGEAFF. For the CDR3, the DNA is TGTGCCAGCAGCCAAGGGACAGATGGTGAAGCTTTCTTT.

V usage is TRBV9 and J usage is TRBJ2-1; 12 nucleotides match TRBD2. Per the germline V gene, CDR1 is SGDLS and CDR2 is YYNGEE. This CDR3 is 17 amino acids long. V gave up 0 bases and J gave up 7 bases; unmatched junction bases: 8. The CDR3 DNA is TGTGCCAGCAGCGTAGCTACGACTAGCGGGGGTCGGAATGAGCAGTTCTTC. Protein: CASSVATTSGGRNEQFF.

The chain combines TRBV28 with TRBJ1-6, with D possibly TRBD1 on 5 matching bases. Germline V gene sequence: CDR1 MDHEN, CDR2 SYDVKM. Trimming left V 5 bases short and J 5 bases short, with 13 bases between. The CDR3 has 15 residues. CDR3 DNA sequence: TGTGCCAGCAGTGGGGGGGGGATAGATAATTCACCCCTCCACTTT. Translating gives CASSGGGIDNSPLHF.

Here the CDR3 DNA reads TGTGCCAGCAGTTTCCCACACACCGGGGAGCTGTTTTTT. Encoded protein: CASSFPHTGELFF. The chain has TRBV28 and TRBJ2-2; D is unresolved. CDR1 and CDR2 from the germline V gene are MDHEN and SYDVKM. Trimming left V 3 bases short and J 3 bases short, with 5 bases between. The CDR3 consists of 13 residues.

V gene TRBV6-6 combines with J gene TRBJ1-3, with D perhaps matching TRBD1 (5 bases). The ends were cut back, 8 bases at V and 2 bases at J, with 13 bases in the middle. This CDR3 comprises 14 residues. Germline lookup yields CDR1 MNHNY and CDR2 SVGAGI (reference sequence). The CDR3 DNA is TGTGCCAGCTATCACGGGGGGGCTGGAAACACCATATATTTT. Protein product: CASYHGGAGNTIYF.

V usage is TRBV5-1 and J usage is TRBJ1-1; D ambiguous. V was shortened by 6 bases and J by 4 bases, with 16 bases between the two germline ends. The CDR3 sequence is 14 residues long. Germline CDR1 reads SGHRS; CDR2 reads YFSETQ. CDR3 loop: CASNPVPGSTEAFF. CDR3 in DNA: TGCGCCAGCAACCCGGTGCCGGGGAGCACTGAAGCTTTCTTT.

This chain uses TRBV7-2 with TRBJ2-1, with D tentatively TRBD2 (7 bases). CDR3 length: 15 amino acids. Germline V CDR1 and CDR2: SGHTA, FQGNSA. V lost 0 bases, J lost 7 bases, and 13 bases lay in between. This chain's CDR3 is CASSLARGPQNEQFF. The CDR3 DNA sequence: TGTGCCAGCAGCTTAGCGCGGGGGCCGCAGAATGAGCAGTTCTTC.

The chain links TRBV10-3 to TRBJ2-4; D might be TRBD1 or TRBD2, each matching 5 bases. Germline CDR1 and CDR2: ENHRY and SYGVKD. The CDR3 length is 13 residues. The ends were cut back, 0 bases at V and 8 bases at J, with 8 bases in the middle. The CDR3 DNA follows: TGTGCCATCAGTGAGTCGTGGGACCACATTCAGTACTTC. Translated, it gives CAISESWDHIQYF.

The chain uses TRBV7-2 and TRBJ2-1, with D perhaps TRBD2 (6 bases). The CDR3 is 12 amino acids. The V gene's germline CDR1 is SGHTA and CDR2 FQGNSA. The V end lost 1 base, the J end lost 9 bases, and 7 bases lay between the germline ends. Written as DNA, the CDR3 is TGTGCCAGCAGCTTAGATAGCGGTGAGCAGTTCTTC. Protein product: CASSLDSGEQFF.

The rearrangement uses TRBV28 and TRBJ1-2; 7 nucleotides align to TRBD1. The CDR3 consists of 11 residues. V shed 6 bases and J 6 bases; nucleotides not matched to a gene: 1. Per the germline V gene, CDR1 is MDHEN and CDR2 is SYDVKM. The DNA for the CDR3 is TGTGCCAGCAGCGACAGGGATGGCTACACCTTC. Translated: CASSDRDGYTF.

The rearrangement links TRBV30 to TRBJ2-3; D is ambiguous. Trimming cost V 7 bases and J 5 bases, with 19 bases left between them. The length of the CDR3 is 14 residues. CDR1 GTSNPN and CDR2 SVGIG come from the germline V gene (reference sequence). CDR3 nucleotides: TGTGCCTCCATCCCGGACGGCAAGGTAGATACGCAGTATTTT. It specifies CASIPDGKVDTQYF.

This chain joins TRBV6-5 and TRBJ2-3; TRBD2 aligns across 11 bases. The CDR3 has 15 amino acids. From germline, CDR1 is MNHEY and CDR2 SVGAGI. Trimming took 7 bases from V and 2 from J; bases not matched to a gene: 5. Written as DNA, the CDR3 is TGTGCCAGCACCCTAGCGGGAGGACCCACAGATACGCAGTATTTT. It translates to CASTLAGGPTDTQYF.

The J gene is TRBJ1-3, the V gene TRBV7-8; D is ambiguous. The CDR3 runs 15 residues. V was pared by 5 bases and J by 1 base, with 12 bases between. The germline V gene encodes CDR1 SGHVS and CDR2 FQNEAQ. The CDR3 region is CASSQMTESGNTIYF. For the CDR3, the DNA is TGTGCCAGCAGCCAGATGACTGAGTCTGGAAACACCATATATTTT. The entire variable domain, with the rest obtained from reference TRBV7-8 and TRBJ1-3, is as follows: GAGVSQSPRYKVAKRGQDVALRCDPISGHVSLFWYQQALGQGPEFLTYFQNEAQLDKSGLPSDRFFAERPEGSVSTLKIQRTQQEDSAVYLCASSQMTESGNTIYFGEGSWLTVV.

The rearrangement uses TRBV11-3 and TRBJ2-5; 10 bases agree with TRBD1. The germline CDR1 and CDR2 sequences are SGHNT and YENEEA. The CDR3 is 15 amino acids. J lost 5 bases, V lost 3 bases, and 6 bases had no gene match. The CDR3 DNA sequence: TGTGCCAGCAGCTTTGGACAGGGGGAGCGTGAGACCCAGTACTTC. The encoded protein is CASSFGQGERETQYF.

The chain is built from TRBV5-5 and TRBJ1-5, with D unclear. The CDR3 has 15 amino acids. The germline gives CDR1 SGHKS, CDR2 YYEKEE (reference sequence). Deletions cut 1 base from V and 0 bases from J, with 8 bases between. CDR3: CASSLHDYSNQPQHF. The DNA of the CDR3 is TGTGCCAGCAGCTTGCATGACTATAGCAATCAGCCCCAGCATTTT.

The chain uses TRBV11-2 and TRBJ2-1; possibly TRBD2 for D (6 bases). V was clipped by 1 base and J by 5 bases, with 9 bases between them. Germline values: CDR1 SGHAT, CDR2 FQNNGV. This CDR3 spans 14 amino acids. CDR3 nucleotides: TGTGCCAGCAGCTTAGCGGGAGAGAACAATGAGCAGTTCTTC. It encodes CASSLAGENNEQFF.

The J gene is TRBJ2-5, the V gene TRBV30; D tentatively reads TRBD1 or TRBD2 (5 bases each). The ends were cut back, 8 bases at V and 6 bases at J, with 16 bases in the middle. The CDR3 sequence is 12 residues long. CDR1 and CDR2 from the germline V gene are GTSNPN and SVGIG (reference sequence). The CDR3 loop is CAGVGGGKTQYF. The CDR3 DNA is TGTGCCGGCGTTGGGGGTGGGAAGACCCAGTACTTC.

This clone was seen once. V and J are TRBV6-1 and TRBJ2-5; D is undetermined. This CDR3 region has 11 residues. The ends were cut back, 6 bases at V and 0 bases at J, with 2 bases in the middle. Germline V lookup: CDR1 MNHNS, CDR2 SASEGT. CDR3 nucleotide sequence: TGTGCCAGCAGCGACCAAGAGACCCAGTACTTC. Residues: CASSDQETQYF.

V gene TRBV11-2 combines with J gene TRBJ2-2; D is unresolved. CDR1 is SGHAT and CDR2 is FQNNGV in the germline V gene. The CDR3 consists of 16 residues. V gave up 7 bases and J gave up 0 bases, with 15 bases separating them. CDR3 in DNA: TGTGCCAGCACCCGGGCGCGCAGAACGAACACCGGGGAGCTGTTTTTT. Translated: CASTRARRTNTGELFF.

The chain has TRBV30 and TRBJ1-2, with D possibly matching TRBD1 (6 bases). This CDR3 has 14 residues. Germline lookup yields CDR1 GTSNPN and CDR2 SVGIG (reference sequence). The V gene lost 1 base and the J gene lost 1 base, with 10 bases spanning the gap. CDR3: CAWSGKGGNYGYTF. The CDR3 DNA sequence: TGTGCCTGGAGTGGAAAAGGGGGTAACTATGGCTACACCTTC.

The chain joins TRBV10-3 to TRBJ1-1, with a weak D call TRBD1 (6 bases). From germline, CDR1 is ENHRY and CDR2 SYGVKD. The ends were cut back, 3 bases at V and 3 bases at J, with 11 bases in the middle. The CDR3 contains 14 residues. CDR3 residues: CAISDNREDTEAFF. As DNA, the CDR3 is TGTGCCATCAGTGACAACAGGGAGGACACTGAAGCTTTCTTT.

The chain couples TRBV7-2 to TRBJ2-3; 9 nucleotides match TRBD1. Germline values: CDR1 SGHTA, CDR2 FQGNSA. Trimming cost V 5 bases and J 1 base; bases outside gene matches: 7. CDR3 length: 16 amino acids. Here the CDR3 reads CASSPSTGGGTDTQYF. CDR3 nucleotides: TGTGCCAGCAGCCCTTCGACAGGGGGAGGCACAGATACGCAGTATTTT.

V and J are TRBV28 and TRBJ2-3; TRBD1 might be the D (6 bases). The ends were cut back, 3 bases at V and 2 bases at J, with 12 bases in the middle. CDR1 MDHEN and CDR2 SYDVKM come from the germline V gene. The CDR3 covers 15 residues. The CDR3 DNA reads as TGTGCCAGCAGTTTTCGGGACACGTTCACAGATACGCAGTATTTT. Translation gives CASSFRDTFTDTQYF.

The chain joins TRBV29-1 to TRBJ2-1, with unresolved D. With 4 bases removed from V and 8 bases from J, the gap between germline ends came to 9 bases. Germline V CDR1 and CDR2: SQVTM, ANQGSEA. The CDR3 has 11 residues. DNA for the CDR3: TGCAGCGTTGCTCGGAGCGATGAGCAGTTCTTC. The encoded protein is CSVARSDEQFF.

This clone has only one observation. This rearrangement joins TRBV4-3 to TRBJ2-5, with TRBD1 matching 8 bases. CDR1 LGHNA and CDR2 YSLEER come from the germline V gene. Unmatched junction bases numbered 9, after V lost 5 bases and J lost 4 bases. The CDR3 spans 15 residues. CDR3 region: CASSAGQGDGETQYF. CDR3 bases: TGCGCCAGCAGCGCTGGACAGGGAGATGGAGAGACCCAGTACTTC.

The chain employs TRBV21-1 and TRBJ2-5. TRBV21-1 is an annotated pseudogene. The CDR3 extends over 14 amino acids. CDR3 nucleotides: TGTGCCAGCAGCAAACGGGCTAAGCTAGAGACCCAGTACTTC. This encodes CASSKRAKLETQYF.

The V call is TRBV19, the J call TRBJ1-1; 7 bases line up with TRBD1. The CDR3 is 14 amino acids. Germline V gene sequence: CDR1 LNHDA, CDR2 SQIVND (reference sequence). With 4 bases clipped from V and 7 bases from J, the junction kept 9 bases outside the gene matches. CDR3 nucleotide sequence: TGTGCCAGTAGTAAAATCCGGGACAGTGATGAAGCTTTCTTT. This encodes CASSKIRDSDEAFF.